These T cell receptor beta chains were read from a single sample in a study of graft-versus-host responses after intestinal transplantation. Data came from immunoSEQ multiplex PCR; TCRdb stores just in-frame clones and leaves some out. The sample lists more than 6,000 clones, around four fifths occurring once. Source: ileum tissue, taken around 130 days after transplant. The receptor set was obtained from a human patient who received an intestinal transplant, so some T cells may come from the graft donor. Both conserved end residues are trimmed from each CDR3.

cdr3_aa: ASSLERILYNEQF
v_call: TRBV7-9
j_call: TRBJ2-1

cdr3_aa: ASSSQKTEAF
v_call: TRBV2
j_call: TRBJ1-1

cdr3_aa: ASSQALPNYGYT
v_call: TRBV19
j_call: TRBJ1-2

cdr3_aa: ASSSGTTLNTGELF
v_call: TRBV27
j_call: TRBJ2-2

cdr3_aa: ASSFPRSGGNTGELF
v_call: TRBV7-9
j_call: TRBJ2-2

cdr3_aa: ASSLGGDTEAF
v_call: TRBV5-4
j_call: TRBJ1-1

cdr3_aa: ASSQAGTAYNEQF
v_call: TRBV4-2
j_call: TRBJ2-1

cdr3_aa: ASSRDRGLWEQY
v_call: TRBV6-5
j_call: TRBJ2-7

cdr3_aa: ASSRNPYTEAF
v_call: TRBV10-1
j_call: TRBJ1-1

cdr3_aa: ASSRTVNYGYT
v_call: TRBV19
j_call: TRBJ1-2

cdr3_aa: ASSPQGGGGYT
v_call: TRBV6-5
j_call: TRBJ1-2

cdr3_aa: AWSGTSETFMSSYNEQF
v_call: TRBV30
j_call: TRBJ2-1

cdr3_aa: ASSYAGRAYEQY
v_call: TRBV6-5
j_call: TRBJ2-7

cdr3_aa: AVGRGTSVPRELF
v_call: TRBV27
j_call: TRBJ2-2

cdr3_aa: ASSWFSGQGANEAF
v_call: TRBV5-1
j_call: TRBJ1-1

cdr3_aa: ASRKDSSYNSPLH
v_call: TRBV6-5
j_call: TRBJ1-6

cdr3_aa: ASSYSVTGQFGYT
v_call: TRBV6-5
j_call: TRBJ1-2

cdr3_aa: ASTTDSGGVQPQH
v_call: TRBV6-6
j_call: TRBJ1-5

cdr3_aa: ASSLASPGNDEQF
v_call: TRBV7-6
j_call: TRBJ2-1

cdr3_aa: ASSASGTANYGYT
v_call: TRBV6-1
j_call: TRBJ1-2

cdr3_aa: ASSLYETQY
v_call: TRBV18
j_call: TRBJ2-5

cdr3_aa: AWSGRDRGMRYTEAF
v_call: TRBV30
j_call: TRBJ1-1

cdr3_aa: ASSSEDRAYEQY
v_call: TRBV5-1
j_call: TRBJ2-7

cdr3_aa: ASSLAKATGETQY
v_call: TRBV7-8
j_call: TRBJ2-5

cdr3_aa: ASSFLGNTGELF
v_call: TRBV6-5
j_call: TRBJ2-2

cdr3_aa: ASSLDRGWQF
v_call: TRBV5-6
j_call: TRBJ2-1

cdr3_aa: ASSETGVYEQY
v_call: TRBV10-2
j_call: TRBJ2-7

cdr3_aa: ASSLPGNRGNEQF
v_call: TRBV28
j_call: TRBJ2-1

cdr3_aa: ASSPTGLAASYEQY
v_call: TRBV4-2
j_call: TRBJ2-7

cdr3_aa: ASNPGLTTYEQY
v_call: TRBV6-6
j_call: TRBJ2-7

cdr3_aa: AWAGGYEQY
v_call: TRBV30
j_call: TRBJ2-7

cdr3_aa: ASRMSGLYTEAF
v_call: TRBV19
j_call: TRBJ1-1

cdr3_aa: ATSRDVGDTQY
v_call: TRBV15
j_call: TRBJ2-3

cdr3_aa: ASRSAGSSYNSPLH
v_call: TRBV28
j_call: TRBJ1-6

cdr3_aa: ASSPAGGAGEKLF
v_call: TRBV6-1
j_call: TRBJ1-4

cdr3_aa: AISEGGLSTDTQY
v_call: TRBV10-3
j_call: TRBJ2-3

cdr3_aa: ASSKGLNTEAF
v_call: TRBV19
j_call: TRBJ1-1

cdr3_aa: ASSLMQYTEAF
v_call: TRBV7-3
j_call: TRBJ1-1

cdr3_aa: ASSRIDRDYT
v_call: TRBV6-5
j_call: TRBJ1-2

cdr3_aa: ASSLGWLNTGELF
v_call: TRBV7-9
j_call: TRBJ2-2

cdr3_aa: ASSLMGDPYEQY
v_call: TRBV27
j_call: TRBJ2-7

cdr3_aa: ASSRDRGTSEAF
v_call: TRBV7-3
j_call: TRBJ1-1

cdr3_aa: ASSSDRVEQY
v_call: TRBV19
j_call: TRBJ2-7

cdr3_aa: ASRTGGAYNSPLH
v_call: TRBV6-1
j_call: TRBJ1-6

cdr3_aa: ASRAWTGVYGYT
v_call: TRBV5-4
j_call: TRBJ1-2

cdr3_aa: ASSSGTDSLPQH
v_call: TRBV7-9
j_call: TRBJ1-5

cdr3_aa: SVSPWDRISTDTQY
v_call: TRBV29-1
j_call: TRBJ2-3